The 28 T cell receptor beta chains in this list originate from one sample, sequenced in a study of neurological immune-mediated disorders. TCRdb itself ran the 5' RACE reads through MiXCR, one entry per CDR3 protein. In the table there are under 30,000 distinct CDR3 sequences, under 8.5% of which are singletons. Material for sequencing was PBMCs. These receptors came from a woman in her forties in good health.

This clonotype has a handful of counts. The rearrangement joins TRBV6-5 to TRBJ2-1, with 7 bases aligning to TRBD2. Trimming cost V 8 bases and J 3 bases; bases outside gene matches: 4. CDR3 length: 13 residues. CDR1 is MNHEY, CDR2 SVGAGI, per germline. CDR3 amino acids: CASEASGYNEQFF. DNA for the CDR3: TGTGCCAGCGAGGCTAGCGGCTACAATGAGCAGTTCTTC.

There are many counts of this clonotype. This rearrangement joins TRBV18 to TRBJ2-7; D remains ambiguous. Trimming took off 3 bases at V and 6 bases at J, with 9 bases between the two ends. This CDR3 region has 12 residues. The germline CDR1 and CDR2 sequences are KGHSH and LQKENI. The CDR3 region is CASSPGVPEQYF. CDR3 nucleotides: TGTGCCAGCTCACCTGGGGTTCCCGAGCAGTACTTC.

This clonotype was recorded at least ten times. The V call is TRBV9, the J call TRBJ2-1; D perhaps matches TRBD2 (6 bases). CDR1 is SGDLS and CDR2 is YYNGEE in the germline V gene. Trimming removed 1 base from V and 4 bases from J, with 15 bases in between. The CDR3 extends over 16 amino acids. The CDR3 sequence: CASSVSGRGSYNEQFF. Here the CDR3 DNA reads TGTGCCAGCAGCGTATCGGGCCGGGGGTCATACAATGAGCAGTTCTTC.

V gene TRBV11-2 combines with J gene TRBJ2-3; D unclear. This CDR3 comprises 14 residues. Trimming stripped 1 base from V and 3 bases from J, with 8 bases between. CDR1 and CDR2 from the germline V gene are SGHAT and FQNNGV. CDR3 nucleotide sequence: TGTGCCAGCAGCTTAGCGGTGGATACAGATACGCAGTATTTT. Translation: CASSLAVDTDTQYF.

This clonotype showed up many times. The CDR3 sequence is CSPSAGQGPDTQYF. For the CDR3, the DNA is TGCAGCCCCAGTGCGGGGCAGGGTCCCGATACGCAGTATTTT. The genes are TRBV20-1 and TRBJ2-3, with D perhaps matching TRBD2 (6 bases). The germline gives CDR1 DFQATT, CDR2 SNEGSKA (reference sequence). The CDR3 sequence is 14 residues long.

At least ten counts were recorded for this clonotype. The chain couples TRBV20-1 to TRBJ2-3; maybe TRBD2 (6 bases). This CDR3 spans 15 amino acids. Between the trimmed V and J ends, which lost 1 base and 2 bases, there was a span of 13 bases. CDR1 is DFQATT, CDR2 SNEGSKA, per germline (reference sequence). This CDR3 reads CSARVLAEATDTQYF. CDR3 coding DNA: TGCAGTGCTAGAGTTTTAGCGGAGGCCACAGATACGCAGTATTTT.

This clonotype occurred many times. This chain joins TRBV5-1 and TRBJ2-6, with TRBD1 matching 8 bases. Germline V gene lookup returns CDR1 SGHRS and CDR2 YFSETQ. This CDR3 has 16 amino acids. V shed 4 bases, J shed 2 bases, and the junction held 5 bases outside the gene matches. Here the CDR3 DNA reads TGCGCCAGCAGCGAACGCAGGGGGCCTGGGGCCAACGTCCTGACTTTC. Its protein is CASSERRGPGANVLTF. The entire variable domain, with the rest obtained from reference TRBV5-1 and TRBJ2-6, is as follows: KAGVTQTPRYLIKTRGQQVTLSCSPISGHRSVSWYQQTPGQGLQFLFEYFSETQRNKGNFPGRFSGRQFSNSRSEMNVSTLELGDSALYLCASSERRGPGANVLTFGAGSRLTVL.

This clonotype was picked up many times. The chain employs TRBV18 and TRBJ1-3, with 7 bases that match TRBD1. CDR1 and CDR2 (germline): KGHSH, LQKENI. CDR3 length: 14 amino acids. J gave up 8 bases and V 3 bases, and 7 bases lay outside the gene matches. The CDR3 sequence: CASSPTGAWDTIYF. For the CDR3, the DNA is TGTGCCAGCTCACCTACAGGGGCCTGGGACACCATATATTTT. The full variable domain, with the rest looked up from reference TRBV18 and TRBJ1-3, is NAGVMQNPRHLVRRRGQEARLRCSPMKGHSHVYWYRQLPEEGLKFMVYLQKENIIDESGMPKERFSAEFPKEGPSILRIQQVVRGDSAAYFCASSPTGAWDTIYFGEGSWLTVV.

The genes are TRBV10-1 and TRBJ2-5; D ambiguous. This CDR3 is 14 amino acids long. V was shortened by 2 bases and J by 5 bases, with 12 bases between the two germline ends. Looked up from germline, CDR1 is WNHNN and CDR2 is SYGVQD (reference sequence). Written as DNA, the CDR3 is TGCGCCAGCAGTGAGAGCCCCGGTTGGGAGACCCAGTACTTC. Translated, it gives CASSESPGWETQYF.

This clonotype is deemed medium-sized. V is TRBV4-3 and J is TRBJ2-3; D is ambiguous. Germline assignment: CDR1 LGHNA and CDR2 YSLEER. The CDR3 extends over 13 amino acids. The V end lost 1 base, the J end lost 2 bases, and 4 bases lay between the germline ends. The CDR3 loop is CASSQVITDTQYF. The CDR3 DNA reads as TGCGCCAGCAGCCAAGTAATCACAGATACGCAGTATTTT.

V usage is TRBV11-2 and J usage is TRBJ2-5; D remains unclear. V was cut by 0 bases and J by 5 bases, with 13 bases left in between. The CDR3 is 15 amino acids. From germline, CDR1 is SGHAT and CDR2 FQNNGV. Written as DNA, the CDR3 is TGTGCCAGCAGCTTAGATTCTGGGGTGAGGGAGACCCAGTACTTC. Amino acids: CASSLDSGVRETQYF.

This clonotype was counted many times. This chain connects TRBV29-1 to TRBJ2-5; 8 bases agree with TRBD1. Germline V CDR1 and CDR2: SQVTM, ANQGSEA. The CDR3 loop spans 13 amino acids. V was pared by 5 bases and J by 4 bases, with 6 bases of the junction left unmatched. CDR3 loop: CSVWSGGGETQYF. DNA for the CDR3: TGCAGCGTTTGGTCAGGGGGCGGAGAGACCCAGTACTTC. Based on the CDR3 plus reference TRBV29-1 and TRBJ2-5, the full variable domain is SAVISQKPSRDICQRGTSLTIQCQVDSQVTMMFWYRQQPGQSLTLIATANQGSEATYESGFVIDKFPISRPNLTFSTLTVSNMSPEDSSIYLCSVWSGGGETQYFGPGTRLLVL.

This clonotype has at least ten counts. This chain uses TRBV5-1 with TRBJ2-1, with D perhaps assigned TRBD1 or TRBD2 (7 bases each). This CDR3 is built from 15 residues. V lost 3 bases and J lost 5, with 15 bases in between. Germline CDR1 is SGHRS and CDR2 is YFSETQ. Here the CDR3 DNA reads TGCGCCAGCAGCTGGGGGGGGACAGCAAACAATGAGCAGTTCTTC. Protein sequence: CASSWGGTANNEQFF.

This clonotype was observed a handful of times. V gene TRBV20-1 combines with J gene TRBJ1-5; D possibly corresponds to TRBD1 (5 bases). V lost 7 bases and J lost 5, with 18 bases in between. CDR1 DFQATT and CDR2 SNEGSKA come from the germline V gene (reference sequence). The CDR3 sequence is 14 residues long. The CDR3 loop is CSVERRGGDQPQHF. In DNA form, the CDR3 reads TGCAGTGTTGAGCGACGGGGGGGGGATCAGCCCCAGCATTTT.

The sample holds many counts of this clonotype. The gene calls are TRBV27 and TRBJ2-2; 9 positions match TRBD1. V dropped 4 bases and J dropped 6; count of bases not matched to a gene: 6. Germline V CDR1 and CDR2: MNHEY, SMNVEV (reference sequence). CDR3 length: 15 amino acids. The CDR3 region has the DNA TGTGCCAGCAGTTACGGGACAGGGCTAGCCGGGGAGCTGTTTTTT. Protein sequence: CASSYGTGLAGELFF.

This clonotype was seen many times. The rearrangement uses TRBV5-1 and TRBJ2-1, with D maybe TRBD2 (7 bases). Germline CDR1 and CDR2: SGHRS and YFSETQ. This CDR3 spans 15 amino acids. Trimming left V 5 bases short and J 0 bases short, with 12 bases between. CDR3 in DNA: TGCGCCAGCAGTAGGGAGGGGGGCTCCTACAATGAGCAGTTCTTC. Translation gives CASSREGGSYNEQFF.

At least ten counts were recorded for this clonotype. V is TRBV15 and J is TRBJ2-3, with D perhaps matching TRBD2 (6 bases). The CDR3 is 17 amino acids. The ends were cut back, 0 bases at V and 4 bases at J, with 17 bases in the middle. In germline, CDR1 is LNHNV, CDR2 YYDKDF (reference sequence). The CDR3 region is CATSRDVGLHDADTQYF. CDR3 nucleotides: TGTGCCACCAGCAGAGATGTCGGACTACACGATGCAGATACGCAGTATTTT.

There are many counts of this clonotype. This sequence joins TRBV20-1 and TRBJ2-5; 9 positions match TRBD2. CDR3 length: 15 amino acids. The ends lost 0 bases at V and 5 bases at J; junction bases unmatched: 7. CDR1 is DFQATT, CDR2 SNEGSKA, per germline (reference sequence). The CDR3 is CSARDGSGRRETQYF. The CDR3 region has the DNA TGCAGTGCTAGAGATGGAAGCGGGAGGAGGGAGACCCAGTACTTC.

This clonotype was recorded at least ten times. The V gene is TRBV20-1, the J gene TRBJ1-1; D may be TRBD1 (6 bases). The CDR3 contains 16 residues. Germline values: CDR1 DFQATT, CDR2 SNEGSKA (reference sequence). Deletions cut 0 bases from V and 4 bases from J, with 18 bases between. The CDR3 DNA reads TGCAGTGCTAGAGATCCCGAGAGAGGGGGGGGCACTGAAGCTTTCTTT. Translation: CSARDPERGGGTEAFF.

This clonotype occurred many times. This chain uses TRBV7-2 with TRBJ2-3; 11 nucleotides agree with TRBD1. The CDR3 covers 17 residues. The ends lost 1 base at V and 5 bases at J; junction bases unmatched: 8. Germline CDR1 reads SGHTA; CDR2 reads FQGNSA. The CDR3 protein is CASSLDSMDRGQDTQYF. The CDR3, as DNA: TGTGCCAGCAGCTTAGACTCCATGGACAGGGGGCAAGATACGCAGTATTTT.

In this sample, this clonotype turned up many times. The chain is built from TRBV11-3 and TRBJ1-6; D perhaps matches TRBD1 (5 bases). Trimming shortened V by 1 base and J by 16 bases, and 14 bases separated the two germline ends. The CDR3 is 13 amino acids. Germline V gene sequence: CDR1 SGHNT, CDR2 YENEEA. The CDR3 nucleotides read TGTGCCAGCAGCTTAGGACCCACAGGTGCTCTCCACTTT. Residues: CASSLGPTGALHF.

In its sample, this clonotype was seen many times. This chain joins TRBV20-1 and TRBJ1-2, with a tentative D call TRBD1 (5 bases). From germline, CDR1 is DFQATT and CDR2 SNEGSKA (reference sequence). The CDR3 is 12 amino acids. DNA of the CDR3: TGCAGGGGGGGGAGAAACATCTATGGCTACACCTTC. Encoded protein: CRGGRNIYGYTF.

The sample holds many counts of this clonotype. The rearrangement uses TRBV29-1 and TRBJ1-1; the D gene is possibly TRBD1 (6 bases). Trimming shortened V by 7 bases and J by 6 bases, and 12 bases separated the two germline ends. CDR3 length: 11 residues. Germline V gives CDR1 SQVTM, CDR2 ANQGSEA. CDR3 nucleotide sequence: TGCAGCGACGGGAGGGGGGCTGAAGCTTTCTTT. Its protein product is CSDGRGAEAFF.

This clonotype was detected ten times or more. The chain recombines TRBV10-3 with TRBJ2-2; 7 positions agree with TRBD1. V shed 7 bases, J shed 5 bases, and the junction held 10 bases outside the gene matches. The CDR3 totals 15 residues. CDR1 and CDR2 from the germline V gene are ENHRY and SYGVKD. CDR3 protein: CAIMAGQDRTGELFF. The CDR3 bases are TGTGCCATCATGGCCGGACAGGATCGAACCGGGGAGCTGTTTTTT.

This clonotype was recorded at least ten times. This sequence joins TRBV20-1 and TRBJ2-1, with 8 bases aligning to TRBD2. V gave up 3 bases and J gave up 2 bases; unmatched junction bases: 3. Germline V gene lookup returns CDR1 DFQATT and CDR2 SNEGSKA (reference sequence). The CDR3 spans 14 residues. CDR3: CSASPGLAYNEQFF. CDR3 coding DNA: TGCAGTGCTAGTCCGGGACTAGCCTACAATGAGCAGTTCTTC.

This clonotype came up many times. The chain uses TRBV7-2 and TRBJ2-3; 12 nucleotides align to TRBD2. The CDR3 covers 22 residues. Germline CDR1 and CDR2: SGHTA and FQGNSA. V lost 1 base, J lost 1 base, and 18 bases stayed unmatched. CDR3 bases: TGTGCCAGCAGCTTAGTGGCTACCCCTAGCGGGAGGGCCGGACGCGGCACAGATACGCAGTATTTT. Its protein product is CASSLVATPSGRAGRGTDTQYF.

This clonotype was seen ten or more times. This CDR3 reads CASSTGQGFGTEAFF. The DNA for the CDR3 is TGCGCCAGCAGCACGGGACAGGGATTCGGAACTGAAGCTTTCTTT. V usage is TRBV5-1 and J usage is TRBJ1-1; TRBD1 matches at 9 bases. Germline assignment: CDR1 SGHRS and CDR2 YFSETQ. The length of the CDR3 is 15 residues. Germline trimming cut 4 bases from V and 5 bases from J; bases unmatched to any gene: 9. Using reference TRBV5-1 and TRBJ1-1 for the parts outside the CDR3, the full variable domain is KAGVTQTPRYLIKTRGQQVTLSCSPISGHRSVSWYQQTPGQGLQFLFEYFSETQRNKGNFPGRFSGRQFSNSRSEMNVSTLELGDSALYLCASSTGQGFGTEAFFGQGTRLTVV.

This clonotype was recorded at least ten times. V is TRBV20-1 and J is TRBJ2-7; D ambiguous. V lost 3 bases and J 3 bases, leaving 18 bases between the germline ends. The CDR3 totals 15 residues. Per the germline V gene, CDR1 is DFQATT and CDR2 is SNEGSKA (reference sequence). CDR3: CSASAGSSSYYEQYF. The DNA of the CDR3 is TGCAGTGCTAGTGCAGGTTCTTCTTCCTACTACGAGCAGTACTTC.